A selection of T cell receptor beta chains follows, all from one sample in a study of OX40 agonist ivuxolimab in advanced cancers. Libraries were prepared by immunoSEQ multiplex PCR; TCRdb keeps only in-frame clonotypes and omits some of them. The table lists around 70,000 clones, about 84% of them singletons. The input for sequencing was CD4+ or CD8+ T cells sorted from blood, taken in a trial of the OX40 agonist ivuxolimab. The source is an adult with an advanced solid tumor such as melanoma, head and neck, liver or kidney cancer. Each CDR3 is given with its conserved first and last residue. A D gene is named only where the DNA matches it firmly. The size field is filled for only some rows; it gives once, few, many or a size class.

v_gene,len,abundance,d_gene,j_gene,CDR3aa,CDR3nt
TRBV5-1,14,-,-,TRBJ2-3,CASSLGSSTDTQYF,TGCGCCAGCAGCTTGGGCAGCTCCACAGATACGCAGTATTTT
TRBV30,11,-,-,TRBJ2-3,CAWAGGDTQYF,TGTGCCTGGGCGGGTGGGGATACGCAGTATTTT
TRBV4-3,16,-,TRBD1,TRBJ1-2,CASSQELGTGRYGYTF,TGCGCCAGCAGCCAAGAATTAGGGACAGGTCGCTATGGCTACACCTTC
TRBV19,15,once,TRBD1,TRBJ2-1,CASSTTGSSYNEQFF,TGTGCCAGTAGTACGACAGGGAGCTCCTACAATGAGCAGTTCTTC
TRBV19,13,-,-,TRBJ1-2,CASRNRGSHGYTF,TGTGCCAGTAGGAACCGGGGGAGTCATGGCTACACCTTC
TRBV25-1,12,-,TRBD1,TRBJ1-2,CASSAGQGGYTF,TGTGCCAGCAGTGCGGGACAGGGTGGCTACACCTTC
TRBV9,15,-,-,TRBJ1-1,CASTPPGHANTEAFF,TGTGCCAGCACCCCCCCGGGACACGCGAACACTGAAGCTTTCTTT
TRBV5-1,15,once,-,TRBJ2-1,CASSLEGRGDNEQFF,TGCGCCAGCAGCTTGGAGGGGAGGGGGGACAATGAGCAGTTCTTC
TRBV28,12,few,-,TRBJ1-2,CASSPEGRGYTF,TGTGCCAGCAGTCCAGAAGGTCGTGGCTACACCTTC
TRBV6-5,16,-,-,TRBJ1-2,CASSYTGRDNPYGYTF,TGTGCCAGCAGTTACACAGGACGGGACAATCCCTATGGCTACACCTTC
TRBV7-3,14,few,-,TRBJ1-2,CASSLTPGKDGYTF,TGTGCCAGCAGCTTAACGCCAGGTAAGGATGGCTACACCTTC